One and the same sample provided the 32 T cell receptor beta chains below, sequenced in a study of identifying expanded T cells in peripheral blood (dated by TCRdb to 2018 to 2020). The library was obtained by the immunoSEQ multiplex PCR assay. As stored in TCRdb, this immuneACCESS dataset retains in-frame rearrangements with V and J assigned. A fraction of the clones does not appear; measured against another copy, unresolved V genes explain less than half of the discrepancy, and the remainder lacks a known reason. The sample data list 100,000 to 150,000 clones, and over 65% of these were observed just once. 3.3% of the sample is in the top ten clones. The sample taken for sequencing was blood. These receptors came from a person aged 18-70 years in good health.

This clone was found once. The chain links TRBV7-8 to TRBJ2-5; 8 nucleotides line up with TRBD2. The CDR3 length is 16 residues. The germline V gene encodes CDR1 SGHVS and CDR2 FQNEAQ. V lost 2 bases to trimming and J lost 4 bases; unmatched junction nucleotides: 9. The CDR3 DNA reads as TGTGCCAGCAGCTTACGTGGAGCGGGGGAGCTAGAGACCCAGTACTTC. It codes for CASSLRGAGELETQYF.

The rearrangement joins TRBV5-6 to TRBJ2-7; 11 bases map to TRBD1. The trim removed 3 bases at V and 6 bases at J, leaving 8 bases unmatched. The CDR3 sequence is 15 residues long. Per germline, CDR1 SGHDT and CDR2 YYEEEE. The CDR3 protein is CASSWLDGTGGEQYF. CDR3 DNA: TGTGCCAGCAGCTGGCTTGACGGGACAGGGGGCGAGCAGTACTTC.

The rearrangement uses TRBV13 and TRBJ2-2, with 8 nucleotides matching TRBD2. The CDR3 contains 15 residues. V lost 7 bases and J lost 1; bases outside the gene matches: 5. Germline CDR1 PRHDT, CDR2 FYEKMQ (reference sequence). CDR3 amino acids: CASTRGGLNTGELFF. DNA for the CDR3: TGTGCCAGCACCCGGGGGGGCCTGAACACCGGGGAGCTGTTTTTT.

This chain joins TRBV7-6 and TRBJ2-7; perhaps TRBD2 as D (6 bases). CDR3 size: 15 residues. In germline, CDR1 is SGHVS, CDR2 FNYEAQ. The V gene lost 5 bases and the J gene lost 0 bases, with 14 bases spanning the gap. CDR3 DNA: TGTGCCAGCAGCCCAGGCCCCGGGAGCTCCTACGAGCAGTACTTC. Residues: CASSPGPGSSYEQYF.

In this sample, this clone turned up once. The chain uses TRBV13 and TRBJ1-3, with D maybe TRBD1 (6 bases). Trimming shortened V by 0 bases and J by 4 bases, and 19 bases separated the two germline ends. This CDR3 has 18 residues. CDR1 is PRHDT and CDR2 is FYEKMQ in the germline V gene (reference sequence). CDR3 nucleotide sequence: TGTGCCAGCAGCTTAGGCCTAAATTCCGGGCAGGGGGGAAACACCATATATTTT. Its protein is CASSLGLNSGQGGNTIYF.

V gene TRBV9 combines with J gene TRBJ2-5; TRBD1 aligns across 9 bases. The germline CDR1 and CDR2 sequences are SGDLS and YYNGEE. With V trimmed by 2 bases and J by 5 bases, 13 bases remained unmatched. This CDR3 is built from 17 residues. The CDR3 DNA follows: TGTGCCAGCAGCGTCAGTTCCGGGACAGGGTCATGGGAGACCCAGTACTTC. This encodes CASSVSSGTGSWETQYF.

CDR3 sequence: CASSQPLWTGKETQYF. The CDR3 coding sequence is TGTGCCAGCAGCCAACCCCTCTGGACAGGGAAAGAGACCCAGTACTTC. This chain uses TRBV14 with TRBJ2-5; TRBD1 matches at 8 bases. This CDR3 comprises 16 residues. The germline gives CDR1 SGHDN, CDR2 FVKESK. J was trimmed by 3 bases and V by 2 bases; bases with no gene match: 8.

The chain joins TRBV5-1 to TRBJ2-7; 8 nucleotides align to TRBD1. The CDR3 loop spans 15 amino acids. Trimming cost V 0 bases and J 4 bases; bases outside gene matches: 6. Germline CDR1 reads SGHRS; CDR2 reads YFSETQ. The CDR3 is CASSLGTGKGYEQYF. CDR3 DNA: TGCGCCAGCAGCTTGGGGACAGGGAAGGGTTACGAGCAGTACTTC.

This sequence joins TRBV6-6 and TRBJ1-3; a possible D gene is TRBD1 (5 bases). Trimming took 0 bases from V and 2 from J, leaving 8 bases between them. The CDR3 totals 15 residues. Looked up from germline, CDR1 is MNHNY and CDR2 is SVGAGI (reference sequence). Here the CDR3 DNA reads TGTGCCAGCAGTTACTCTTCAGGGACTGGAAACACCATATATTTT. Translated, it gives CASSYSSGTGNTIYF.

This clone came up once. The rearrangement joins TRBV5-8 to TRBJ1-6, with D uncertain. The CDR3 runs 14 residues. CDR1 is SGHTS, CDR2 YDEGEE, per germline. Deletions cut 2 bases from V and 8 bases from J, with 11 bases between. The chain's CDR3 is CASSFGEGDSPLHF. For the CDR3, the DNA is TGTGCCAGCAGCTTCGGGGAAGGAGATTCACCCCTCCACTTT.

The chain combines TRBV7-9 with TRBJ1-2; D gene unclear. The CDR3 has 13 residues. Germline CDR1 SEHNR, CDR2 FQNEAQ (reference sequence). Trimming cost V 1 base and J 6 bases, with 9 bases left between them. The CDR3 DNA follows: TGTGCCAGCAGCTTAGGGGGAACCAATGGCTACACCTTC. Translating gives CASSLGGTNGYTF.

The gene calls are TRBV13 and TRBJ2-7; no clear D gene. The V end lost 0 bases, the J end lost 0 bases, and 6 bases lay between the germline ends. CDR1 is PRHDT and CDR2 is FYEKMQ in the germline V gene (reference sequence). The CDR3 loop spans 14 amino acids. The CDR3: CASSLGRSSYEQYF. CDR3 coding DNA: TGTGCCAGCAGCTTAGGCCGGAGCTCCTACGAGCAGTACTTC.

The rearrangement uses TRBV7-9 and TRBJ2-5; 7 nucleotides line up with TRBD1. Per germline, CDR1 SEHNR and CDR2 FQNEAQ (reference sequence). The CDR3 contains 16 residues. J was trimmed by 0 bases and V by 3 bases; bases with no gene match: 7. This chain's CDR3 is CASSFRDRRYQETQYF. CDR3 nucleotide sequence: TGTGCCAGCAGCTTCAGGGACAGAAGGTACCAAGAGACCCAGTACTTC. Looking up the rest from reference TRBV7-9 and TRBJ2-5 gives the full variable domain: DTGVSQNPRHKITKRGQNVTFRCDPISEHNRLYWYRQTLGQGPEFLTYFQNEAQLEKSRLLSDRFSAERPKGSFSTLEIQRTEQGDSAMYLCASSFRDRRYQETQYFGPGTRLLVL.

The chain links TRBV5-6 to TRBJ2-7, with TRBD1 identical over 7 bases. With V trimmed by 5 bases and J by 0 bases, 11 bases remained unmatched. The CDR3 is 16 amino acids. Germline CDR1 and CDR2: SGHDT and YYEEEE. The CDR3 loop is CASRLMDRPLSYEQYF. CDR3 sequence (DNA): TGTGCCAGCAGACTGATGGACAGGCCGCTCTCCTACGAGCAGTACTTC.

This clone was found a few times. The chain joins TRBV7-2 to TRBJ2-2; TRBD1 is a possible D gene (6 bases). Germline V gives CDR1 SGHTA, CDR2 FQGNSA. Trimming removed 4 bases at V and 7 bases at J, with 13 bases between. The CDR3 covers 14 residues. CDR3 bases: TGTGCCAGCAGCTCCTACAGGGCGGGCGGGGAGCTGTTTTTT. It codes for CASSSYRAGGELFF.

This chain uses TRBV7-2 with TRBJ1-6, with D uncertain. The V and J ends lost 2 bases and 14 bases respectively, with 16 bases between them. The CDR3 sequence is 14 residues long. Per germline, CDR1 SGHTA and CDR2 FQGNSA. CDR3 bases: TGTGCCAGCAGCTTAAACCTCCTGACCCTTGCCCTCCACTTT. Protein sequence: CASSLNLLTLALHF.

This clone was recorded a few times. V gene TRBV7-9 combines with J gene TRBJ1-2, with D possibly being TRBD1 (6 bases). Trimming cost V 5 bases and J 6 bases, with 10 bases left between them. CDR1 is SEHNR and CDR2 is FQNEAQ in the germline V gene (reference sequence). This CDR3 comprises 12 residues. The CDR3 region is CASSPWTDGYTF. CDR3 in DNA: TGTGCCAGCAGCCCTTGGACAGATGGCTACACCTTC.

The chain's CDR3 is CASSYGREPQHF. For the CDR3, the DNA is TGTGCCAGCAGTTACGGCAGGGAGCCCCAGCATTTT. The rearrangement links TRBV6-6 to TRBJ1-5; possibly TRBD1 for D (5 bases). V lost 2 bases to trimming and J lost 8 bases, with 7 bases between them. Germline values: CDR1 MNHNY, CDR2 SVGAGI (reference sequence). The CDR3 is 12 amino acids.

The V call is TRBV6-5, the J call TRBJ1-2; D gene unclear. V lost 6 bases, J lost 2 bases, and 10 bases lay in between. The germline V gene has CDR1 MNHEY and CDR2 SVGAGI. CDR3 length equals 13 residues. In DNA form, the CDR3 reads TGTGCCAGCAGCAAGAAAGGGAACTATGGCTACACCTTC. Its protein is CASSKKGNYGYTF.

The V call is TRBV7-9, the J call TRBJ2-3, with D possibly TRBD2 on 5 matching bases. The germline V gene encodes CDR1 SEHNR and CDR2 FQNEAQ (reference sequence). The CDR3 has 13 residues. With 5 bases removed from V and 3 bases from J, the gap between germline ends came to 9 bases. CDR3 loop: CASSPGVTDTQYF. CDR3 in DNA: TGTGCCAGCAGCCCCGGGGTAACAGATACGCAGTATTTT.

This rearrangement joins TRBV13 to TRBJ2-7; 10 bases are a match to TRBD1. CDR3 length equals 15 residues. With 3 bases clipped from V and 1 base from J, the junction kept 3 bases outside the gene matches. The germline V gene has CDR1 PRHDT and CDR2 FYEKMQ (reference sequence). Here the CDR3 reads CASSFRDRGSYEQYF. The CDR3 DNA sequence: TGTGCCAGCAGCTTCCGGGACAGGGGATCCTACGAGCAGTACTTC.

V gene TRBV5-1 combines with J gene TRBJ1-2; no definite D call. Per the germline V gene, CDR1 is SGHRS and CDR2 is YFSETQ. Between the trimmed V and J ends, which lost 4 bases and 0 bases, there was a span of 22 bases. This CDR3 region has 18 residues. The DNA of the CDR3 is TGCGCCAGCAGCCCTTCCCTTTTAGAAAAGCCCTCTAACTATGGCTACACCTTC. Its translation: CASSPSLLEKPSNYGYTF.

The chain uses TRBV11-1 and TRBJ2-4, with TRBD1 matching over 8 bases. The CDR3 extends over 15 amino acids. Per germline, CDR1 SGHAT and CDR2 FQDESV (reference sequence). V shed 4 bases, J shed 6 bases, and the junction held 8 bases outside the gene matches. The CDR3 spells CASSSEGQAPNIQYF. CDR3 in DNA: TGTGCCAGCAGCTCCGAGGGACAGGCCCCAAACATTCAGTACTTC.

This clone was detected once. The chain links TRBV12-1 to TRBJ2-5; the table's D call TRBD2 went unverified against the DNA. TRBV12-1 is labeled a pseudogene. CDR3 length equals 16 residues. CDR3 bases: TGTGCCAGCAGCTTTGAAAAGCGGGGGTTCCAAGAGACCCAGTACTTC. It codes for CASSFEKRGFQETQYF.

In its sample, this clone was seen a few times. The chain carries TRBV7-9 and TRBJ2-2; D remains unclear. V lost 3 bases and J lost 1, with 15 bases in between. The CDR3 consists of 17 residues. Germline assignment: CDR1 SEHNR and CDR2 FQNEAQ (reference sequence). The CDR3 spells CASSLGSGPRNTGELFF. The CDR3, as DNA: TGTGCCAGCAGCTTGGGGTCTGGTCCAAGGAACACCGGGGAGCTGTTTTTT.

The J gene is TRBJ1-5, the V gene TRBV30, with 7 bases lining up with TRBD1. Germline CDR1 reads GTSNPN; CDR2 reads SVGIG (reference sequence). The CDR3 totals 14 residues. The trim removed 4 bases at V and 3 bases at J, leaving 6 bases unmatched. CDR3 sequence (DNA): TGTGCCTGGAACAGGGGCGGGAACAATCAGCCCCAGCATTTT. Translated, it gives CAWNRGGNNQPQHF. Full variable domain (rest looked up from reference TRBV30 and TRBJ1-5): SQTIHQWPATLVQPVGSPLSLECTVEGTSNPNLYWYRQAAGRGLQLLFYSVGIGQISSEVPQNLSASRPQDRQFILSSKKLLLSDSGFYLCAWNRGGNNQPQHFGDGTRLSIL.

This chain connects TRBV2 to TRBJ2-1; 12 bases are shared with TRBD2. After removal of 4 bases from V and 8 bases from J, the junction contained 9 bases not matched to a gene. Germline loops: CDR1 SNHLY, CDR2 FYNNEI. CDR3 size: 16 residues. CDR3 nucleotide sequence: TGTGCCAGCAGTGGGGGGACTAGCGGGTTTTTGGATGAGCAGTTCTTC. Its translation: CASSGGTSGFLDEQFF.

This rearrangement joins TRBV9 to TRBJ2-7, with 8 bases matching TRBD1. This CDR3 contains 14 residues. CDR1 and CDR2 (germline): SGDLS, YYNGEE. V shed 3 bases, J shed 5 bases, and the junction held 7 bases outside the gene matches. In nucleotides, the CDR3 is TGTGCCAGCAGCGCGGGACAGGCTATCCACGAGCAGTACTTC. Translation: CASSAGQAIHEQYF.

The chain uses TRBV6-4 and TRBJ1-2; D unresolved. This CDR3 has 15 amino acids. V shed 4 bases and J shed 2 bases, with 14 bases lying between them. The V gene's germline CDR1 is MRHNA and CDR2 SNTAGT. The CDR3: CASSGSFIRNYGYTF. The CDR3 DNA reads TGTGCCAGCAGTGGCTCCTTCATAAGGAACTATGGCTACACCTTC.

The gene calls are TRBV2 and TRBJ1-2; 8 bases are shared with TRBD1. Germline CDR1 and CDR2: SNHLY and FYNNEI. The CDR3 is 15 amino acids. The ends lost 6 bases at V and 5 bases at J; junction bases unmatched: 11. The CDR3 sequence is CASRPTRTGQYGYTF. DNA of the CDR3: TGTGCCAGCAGGCCTACAAGGACAGGGCAATATGGCTACACCTTC.

The CDR3 sequence: CASSLEGGGEKLFF. As DNA, the CDR3 is TGTGCCAGCAGCTTGGAAGGGGGCGGTGAAAAACTGTTTTTT. The V and J genes are TRBV5-6 and TRBJ1-4, with 7 bases that match TRBD1. The CDR3 covers 14 residues. Germline-derived CDR1 and CDR2 are SGHDT and YYEEEE. J was trimmed by 7 bases and V by 0 bases; bases with no gene match: 3.

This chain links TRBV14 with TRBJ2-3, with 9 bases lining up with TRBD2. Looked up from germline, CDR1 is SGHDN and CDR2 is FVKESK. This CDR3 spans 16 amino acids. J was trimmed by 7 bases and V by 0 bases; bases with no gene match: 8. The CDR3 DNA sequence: TGTGCCAGCAGCCAAGATATTGCGGGGGGGCGGCATACGCAGTATTTT. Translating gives CASSQDIAGGRHTQYF.